Below, 29 T cell receptor beta chains from the same sample are listed, as sequenced in a study of T cell responses to AZD1222 COVID-19 vaccine. TCRdb's copy holds only in-frame clones and misses some; the assay was immunoSEQ multiplex PCR. This table has some 180,000 clones, 85% to 90% appearing once. The source material was peripheral blood, sampled on day 0 of AZD1222 vaccination. These TCRs come from an adult in good health.

This clone was found once. V is TRBV29-1 and J is TRBJ2-7; D gene uncertain. V was cut by 4 bases and J by 2 bases, with 6 bases left in between. The CDR3 sequence is 11 residues long. CDR1 is SQVTM and CDR2 is ANQGSEA in the germline V gene. CDR3 residues: CSVVEAYEQYF. CDR3 DNA: TGCAGCGTTGTTGAAGCCTACGAGCAGTACTTC.

This clone was picked up a small number of times. This chain joins TRBV5-4 and TRBJ1-1; TRBD1 might be the D (5 bases). The CDR3 runs to 13 residues. Trimming left V 0 bases short and J 8 bases short, with 11 bases between. From germline, CDR1 is SGHNT and CDR2 YYREEE (reference sequence). Written as DNA, the CDR3 is TGTGCCAGCAGCTTGGCTTGGAACAGGGAAGCTTTCTTT. Its translation: CASSLAWNREAFF.

The gene calls are TRBV6-5 and TRBJ2-3; TRBD2 matches 7 bases. The length of the CDR3 is 14 residues. In germline, CDR1 is MNHEY, CDR2 SVGAGI. The trim removed 7 bases at V and 5 bases at J, leaving 9 bases unmatched. CDR3 in amino acids: CASNTGGQVDTQYF. Written as DNA, the CDR3 is TGTGCCAGCAACACGGGGGGTCAGGTAGATACGCAGTATTTT.

This rearrangement joins TRBV9 to TRBJ2-1; the D gene is possibly TRBD1 (6 bases). Trimming stripped 0 bases from V and 2 bases from J, with 9 bases between. Per the germline V gene, CDR1 is SGDLS and CDR2 is YYNGEE. The CDR3 runs 15 residues. The CDR3 sequence: CASSVDGGTYNEQFF. The CDR3 DNA reads TGTGCCAGCAGCGTAGATGGGGGCACCTACAATGAGCAGTTCTTC. Full variable domain (missing parts from reference TRBV9 and TRBJ2-1): DSGVTQTPKHLITATGQRVTLRCSPRSGDLSVYWYQQSLDQGLQFLIQYYNGEERAKGNILERFSAQQFPDLHSELNLSSLELGDSALYFCASSVDGGTYNEQFFGPGTRLTVL.

In DNA form, the CDR3 reads TGCGCCAGCAGCCGGGACAGCACTCAAGAGACCCAGTACTTC. Its protein is CASSRDSTQETQYF. The chain is built from TRBV5-1 and TRBJ2-5; 7 bases line up with TRBD1. The CDR3 sequence is 14 residues long. V was clipped by 4 bases and J by 2 bases; unmatched bases: 5. CDR1 is SGHRS, CDR2 YFSETQ, per germline.

This chain uses TRBV2 with TRBJ1-6; the match to TRBD1 covers 9 bases. Trimming took 7 bases from V and 10 from J; bases not matched to a gene: 14. Germline loops: CDR1 SNHLY, CDR2 FYNNEI. The CDR3 length is 16 residues. The CDR3 nucleotides are TGTGCCAGCAAGGGACAGGGCCTCGCATGGGTATCACCCCTCCACTTT. Translated: CASKGQGLAWVSPLHF. The complete variable domain, with remaining parts taken from reference TRBV2 and TRBJ1-6, reads EPEVTQTPSHQVTQMGQEVILRCVPISNHLYFYWYRQILGQKVEFLVSFYNNEISEKSEIFDDQFSVERPDGSNFTLKIRSTKLEDSAMYFCASKGQGLAWVSPLHFGNGTRLTVT.

This clone showed up just once. The genes are TRBV30 and TRBJ1-3, with a weak D call TRBD1 (5 bases). Trimming stripped 3 bases from V and 6 bases from J, with 24 bases between. The CDR3 is 17 amino acids. Germline V CDR1 and CDR2: GTSNPN, SVGIG (reference sequence). The CDR3 coding sequence is TGTGCCTGGAGAGGGAAGCCCGGGGCCAAAAGTGAAAACACCATATATTTT. Translation gives CAWRGKPGAKSENTIYF.

The chain uses TRBV28 and TRBJ2-4, with 8 bases fitting TRBD2. V lost 8 bases to trimming and J lost 8 bases; unmatched junction nucleotides: 8. The CDR3 extends over 13 amino acids. Germline V gene data show CDR1 as MDHEN and CDR2 as SYDVKM. CDR3 bases: TGTGCCAGCGGAGCGGGGGTCGTGGACATTCAGTACTTC. It codes for CASGAGVVDIQYF.

The chain links TRBV18 to TRBJ2-5; TRBD1 matches at 11 bases. Germline V gene lookup returns CDR1 KGHSH and CDR2 LQKENI. There are 15 residues in the CDR3. With V trimmed by 3 bases and J by 5 bases, 5 bases remained unmatched. The CDR3 reads CASSPGQGALETQYF. As DNA, the CDR3 is TGTGCCAGCTCACCCGGACAGGGGGCGTTGGAGACCCAGTACTTC.

The chain joins TRBV5-1 to TRBJ2-1; weak D call: TRBD2 (6 bases). CDR1 SGHRS and CDR2 YFSETQ come from the germline V gene. The CDR3 extends over 14 amino acids. The V gene lost 4 bases and the J gene lost 7 bases, with 15 bases spanning the gap. In nucleotides, the CDR3 is TGCGCCAGCAGCCCGGGGGTGGGCGGAAATGAGCAGTTCTTC. Translated, it gives CASSPGVGGNEQFF.

This clone occurred a few times. The chain is built from TRBV5-4 and TRBJ2-5; D remains ambiguous. The V gene lost 4 bases and the J gene lost 4 bases, with 11 bases spanning the gap. CDR1 and CDR2 from the germline V gene are SGHNT and YYREEE (reference sequence). This CDR3 comprises 13 residues. The CDR3 here is CASSLPLGETQYF. The CDR3 DNA follows: TGTGCCAGCAGCCTCCCACTTGGAGAGACCCAGTACTTC.

The chain has TRBV19 and TRBJ2-2; 7 positions agree with TRBD1. The CDR3 length is 17 residues. The germline V gene encodes CDR1 LNHDA and CDR2 SQIVND (reference sequence). V trimming: 2 bases; J trimming: 2 bases; junction bases outside the gene matches: 8. The CDR3 is CASSITPGQKNTGELFF. The CDR3 DNA follows: TGTGCCAGTAGTATAACCCCGGGACAGAAAAACACCGGGGAGCTGTTTTTT.

The V call is TRBV18, the J call TRBJ2-7; 8 positions agree with TRBD2. V trimming: 0 bases; J trimming: 3 bases; junction bases outside the gene matches: 7. CDR3 length: 16 amino acids. CDR1 is KGHSH, CDR2 LQKENI, per germline. The CDR3 DNA is TGTGCCAGCTCACCACCTGGGGCGGCGGGGGGCTACGAGCAGTACTTC. Its protein product is CASSPPGAAGGYEQYF.

V gene TRBV18 combines with J gene TRBJ2-7; D unresolved. This CDR3 has 12 amino acids. V gave up 5 bases and J gave up 5 bases, with 10 bases separating them. From germline, CDR1 is KGHSH and CDR2 LQKENI. CDR3 in DNA: TGTGCCAGCTCATCCGTCCAGGACGAGCAGTACTTC. As protein: CASSSVQDEQYF.

The chain uses TRBV7-2 and TRBJ2-2, with unresolved D. The V end lost 4 bases, the J end lost 6 bases, and 15 bases lay between the germline ends. The CDR3 length is 15 residues. CDR1 is SGHTA and CDR2 is FQGNSA in the germline V gene. The CDR3 sequence is CASSSRSSPPGELFF. CDR3 nucleotide sequence: TGTGCCAGCAGCTCCAGGAGCTCCCCACCCGGGGAGCTGTTTTTT.

The chain has TRBV28 and TRBJ1-2; no definite D call. V lost 7 bases to trimming and J lost 7 bases, with 16 bases between them. Looked up from germline, CDR1 is MDHEN and CDR2 is SYDVKM. This CDR3 is built from 13 residues. CDR3 coding DNA: TGTGCCAGCAATGCCCAATTGGGGTCTGGCTACACCTTC. This codes for CASNAQLGSGYTF.

V is TRBV7-9 and J is TRBJ2-6; D is ambiguous. The germline CDR1 and CDR2 sequences are SEHNR and FQNEAQ (reference sequence). V was cut by 5 bases and J by 2 bases, with 7 bases left in between. This CDR3 contains 14 residues. CDR3 residues: CASSPKTGANVLTF. CDR3 nucleotides: TGTGCCAGCAGCCCGAAGACTGGGGCCAACGTCCTGACTTTC.

The chain is built from TRBV7-7 and TRBJ1-4, with D hard to call. The CDR3 sequence is 17 residues long. With 2 bases removed from V and 3 bases from J, the gap between germline ends came to 16 bases. Germline V gene data show CDR1 as SSHAT and CDR2 as FNYEAQ (reference sequence). The CDR3 sequence is CASSLYAPVGPNEKLFF. The CDR3 DNA reads TGTGCCAGCAGCTTATATGCCCCGGTAGGTCCTAATGAAAAACTGTTTTTT. Combining the CDR3 with reference TRBV7-7 and TRBJ1-4 gives the whole variable domain GAGVSQSPRYKVTKRGQDVTLRCDPISSHATLYWYQQALGQGPEFLTYFNYEAQPDKSGLPSDRFSAERPEGSISTLTIQRTEQRDSAMYRCASSLYAPVGPNEKLFFGSGTQLSVL.

The chain is built from TRBV7-6 and TRBJ1-1; a possible D gene is TRBD1 (5 bases). The length of the CDR3 is 15 residues. Germline CDR1 reads SGHVS; CDR2 reads FNYEAQ. V lost 8 bases to trimming and J lost 4 bases, with 20 bases between them. CDR3 loop: CASDFDLGGGTEAFF. CDR3 bases: TGTGCCAGCGATTTCGATTTGGGGGGAGGCACTGAAGCTTTCTTT.

In its sample, this clone was seen once. The chain joins TRBV30 to TRBJ1-6; D ambiguous. The germline V gene has CDR1 GTSNPN and CDR2 SVGIG (reference sequence). Trimming removed 4 bases at V and 7 bases at J, with 8 bases between. The CDR3 spans 12 residues. CDR3 nucleotide sequence: TGTGCCTGGACGCCTTCGAATTCACCCCTCCACTTT. Residues: CAWTPSNSPLHF.

This clone appeared once. The chain joins TRBV4-2 to TRBJ2-3; TRBD2 aligns across 7 bases. This CDR3 region has 17 residues. V gave up 6 bases and J gave up 3 bases; unmatched junction bases: 15. Germline V gene data show CDR1 as LGHNA and CDR2 as YNFKEQ. This CDR3 is CASRPVLRRERTDTQYF. The CDR3 DNA sequence: TGTGCCAGCAGACCTGTACTTCGGCGGGAGAGGACAGATACGCAGTATTTT.

On this clone: One junction end disagrees with the germline gene, perhaps due to a read error. The gene calls are TRBV5-1 and TRBJ2-7, with TRBD2 matching over 8 bases. This CDR3 has 16 amino acids. The germline V gene has CDR1 SGHRS and CDR2 YFSETQ. The CDR3 is CASSRGTGGSSYEQYF. CDR3 nucleotides: TGCGCTAGCAGCCGTGGAACGGGGGGGTCCTCCTACGAGCAGTACTTC.

This chain connects TRBV3-1 (or the pseudogene TRBV3-2) to TRBJ2-7, with 9 bases that match TRBD1. V shed 4 bases and J 5 bases; nucleotides not matched to a gene: 6. The CDR3 runs to 14 residues. Germline CDR1 reads LGHDT; CDR2 reads YNNKEL (reference sequence). The CDR3: CASSLGQGLHEQYF. The DNA for the CDR3 is TGTGCCAGCAGCCTAGGACAGGGGTTACACGAGCAGTACTTC.

The chain is built from TRBV25-1 and TRBJ1-4; no definite D call. Per germline, CDR1 MGHDK and CDR2 SYGVNS. The ends were cut back, 5 bases at V and 4 bases at J, with 17 bases in the middle. This CDR3 region has 16 residues. The CDR3 DNA is TGTGCCAGCAGTTTGGACCTCAGGCTGGGTAATGAAAAACTGTTTTTT. Translation: CASSLDLRLGNEKLFF.

The rearrangement links TRBV2 to TRBJ2-5, with D unresolved. The CDR3 is 12 residues long. The germline CDR1 and CDR2 sequences are SNHLY and FYNNEI. The ends were cut back, 4 bases at V and 3 bases at J, with 6 bases in the middle. CDR3 DNA: TGTGCCAGCAGTGTCCGGGAAGAGACCCAGTACTTC. Translated, it gives CASSVREETQYF.

V and J are TRBV28 and TRBJ1-4; no clear D gene. The CDR3 has 14 amino acids. Germline V gene lookup returns CDR1 MDHEN and CDR2 SYDVKM. V was trimmed by 2 bases and J by 10 bases, leaving 14 bases between them. In nucleotides, the CDR3 is TGTGCCAGCAGTTTAGGGCAGGCCGAGGGAAAACTGTTTTTT. Translating gives CASSLGQAEGKLFF.

The V and J genes are TRBV6-1 and TRBJ2-7, with D possibly matching TRBD1 (5 bases). There are 17 residues in the CDR3. Trimming pared 1 base from V and 6 bases from J, leaving 22 bases between. Germline CDR1 and CDR2: MNHNS and SASEGT. The chain's CDR3 is CASSEVKRQPPPGEQYF. The CDR3 DNA is TGTGCCAGCAGTGAAGTTAAGAGACAGCCTCCGCCCGGCGAGCAGTACTTC.

The chain couples TRBV7-8 to TRBJ2-7; TRBD1 matches at 11 bases. V gave up 5 bases and J gave up 2 bases; unmatched junction bases: 2. Germline CDR1 reads SGHVS; CDR2 reads FQNEAQ. This CDR3 comprises 14 residues. The CDR3 DNA reads TGTGCCAGCAGCGTGGGACAGGGGGCCTACGAGCAGTACTTC. This gives the protein CASSVGQGAYEQYF.

V and J are TRBV3-1 (or the pseudogene TRBV3-2) and TRBJ1-5; unclear D gene. Germline lookup yields CDR1 LGHDT and CDR2 YNNKEL (reference sequence). This CDR3 has 14 residues. V was trimmed by 2 bases and J by 3 bases, leaving 8 bases between them. CDR3 protein: CASSQQLDNQPQHF. As DNA, the CDR3 is TGTGCCAGCAGCCAACAACTCGACAATCAGCCCCAGCATTTT.